The rows below give T cell receptor beta chains drawn from one sample of a study of T cells expressing NK-cell markers. TCRdb reprocessed the 5' RACE reads, with one entry per CDR3 protein and no DNA. The sample holds about 460,000 distinct CDR3 sequences. The specimen was blood T cells: a sorted CD56 or NKG2C T cell subset, CD4+ or CD8+ T cells, or bulk PBMC T cells (not recorded which). The receptor set was obtained from a woman aged 45-65 years in good health. Both conserved end residues are part of each CDR3.

v_call,cdr3_length,j_call,cdr3_aa
TRBV12-3/TRBV12-4,11,TRBJ2-1,CASRFDNEQFF
TRBV10-3,13,TRBJ1-1,CAIGATSTTEAFF
TRBV5-1,13,TRBJ2-3,CASSQPVADTQYF
TRBV5-5,15,TRBJ1-5,CASSAGRGENQPQHF
TRBV7-9,15,TRBJ1-1,CASSLIARGETEAFF
TRBV5-1,18,TRBJ2-3,CASSLAILTSSGTDTQYF
TRBV10-3,17,TRBJ2-3,CAISESASGRAKDTQYF
TRBV2,15,TRBJ2-1,CASRKLAGEENEQFF
TRBV3-1,12,TRBJ1-1,CASSPMGLEAFF
TRBV18,17,TRBJ1-5,CASSEFSSLYSNQPQHF
TRBV7-9,15,TRBJ2-2,CASSWGRSNTGELFF
TRBV10-3,13,TRBJ1-1,CAISEAWKTEAFF
TRBV6-1,15,TRBJ1-1,CASRDEGGVATEAFF
TRBV5-1,14,TRBJ2-1,CASSSDGYYNEQFF
TRBV5-1,14,TRBJ1-5,CASSHGTDNQPQHF
TRBV5-4,14,TRBJ2-1,CASSLGPLNDEQFF
TRBV20-1,18,TRBJ1-6,CSARDPGQPSSYNSPLHF
TRBV5-1,14,TRBJ2-2,CASSFSGQTGELFF
TRBV20-1,16,TRBJ2-1,CSAIRLAVDSYNEQFF
TRBV11-2,13,TRBJ2-1,CASSSVPIKSQFF
TRBV15,14,TRBJ2-2,CATSRDFVTGELFF
TRBV3-1,16,TRBJ1-5,CASSQGPTGGNQPQHF
TRBV9,14,TRBJ2-7,CASSVAPSSYEQYF
TRBV29-1,14,TRBJ2-1,CSVVEISSYNEQFF
TRBV20-1,14,TRBJ2-1,CSAPSKRSYNEQFF
TRBV2,14,TRBJ2-3,CASRGLAGEDTQYF
TRBV6-1,14,TRBJ2-5,CASSPRRGQETQYF
TRBV6-5,12,TRBJ1-1,CASGRTGPEAFF
TRBV12-3/TRBV12-4,15,TRBJ2-1,CASSFALAGYNEQFF
TRBV5-1,18,TRBJ2-4,CASSLIPRTSGREGIQYF
TRBV3-1,14,TRBJ1-5,CASSPTGGGGTQHF
TRBV20-1,14,TRBJ2-5,CSAEWTGQWETQYF
TRBV20-1,16,TRBJ2-7,CSARRASGRAVDEQYF
TRBV20-1,14,TRBJ1-1,CSALTPPGNTEAFF
TRBV5-1,15,TRBJ2-1,CASSEGLFRYNEQFF
TRBV11-2,16,TRBJ1-4,CASSLGDSRVNEKLFF
TRBV4-1,20,TRBJ2-1,CASSQDKGLAGGPSYNEQFF
TRBV5-1,12,TRBJ2-7,CASSESRAEQYF
TRBV20-1,14,TRBJ2-3,CSARDSDRPNTQYF
TRBV27,14,TRBJ2-1,CASTIAEIYNEQFF
TRBV12-3/TRBV12-4,14,TRBJ2-5,CASTSGSGRETQYF
TRBV11-1,18,TRBJ2-1,CASSGPSGSPVGFGEQFF
TRBV2,16,TRBJ2-5,CASTLQGSGRGETQYF
TRBV29-1,13,TRBJ2-1,CSSGPRLYNEQFF
TRBV4-2,15,TRBJ2-3,CASSLGLAGIDTQYF
TRBV12-3/TRBV12-4,18,TRBJ2-4,CATAHSSLRILAKNIQYF
TRBV7-9,15,TRBJ2-5,CASSLSWGSQETQYF
TRBV9,15,TRBJ2-1,CASSAAGTGYNEQFF